This T cell receptor beta chain appears in the sequencing data of a study of blood T cell repertoires in COVID-19. About the research overall: Whether acute or convalescent, the COVID-19 samples came from the United States, Italy and Spain. PBMCs, B-cell-depleted T cells, or T cells provided the cDNA or gDNA that made up the material.

V dropped 3 bases and J dropped 5 bases, with 7 bases sitting between them. The germline gives CDR1 SNHLY, CDR2 FYNNEI. The CDR3 has 12 residues. In the authors' workflow: From reference gene primer amplification, estimates of nucleated cell counts were derived. Data came from immunoSEQ multiplex PCR; TCRdb stores just in-frame clones and leaves some out. From that table come the V and J calls and clone size; the DNA was used to work out D and trimming. Of approximately 260,000 clones listed, about 90% are singletons. Seattle's cohort entered during active infection and was followed longitudinally. In regard to this clone: Other DNA sequences in the sample encode the same CDR3.

This clonotype was obtained from a woman aged 60-75 years with COVID-19, enrolled during active disease. Material for sequencing was peripheral blood. This chain links TRBV2 with TRBJ1-2; tentative D call: TRBD1 (5 bases). CDR3 DNA: TGTGCCAGCAGTGAGGCAGGGTATGGCTACACCTTC. This gives the protein CASSEAGYGYTF. Supplemented by reference TRBV2 and TRBJ1-2, the full variable domain reads EPEVTQTPSHQVTQMGQEVILRCVPISNHLYFYWYRQILGQKVEFLVSFYNNEISEKSEIFDDQFSVERPDGSNFTLKIRSTKLEDSAMYFCASSEAGYGYTFGSGTRLTVV.